This TCR beta chain was identified in a study of blood T cells in healthy people across ages. Per germline, CDR1 MNHEY and CDR2 SMNVEV (reference sequence). The CDR3 totals 16 residues. Trimming took off 5 bases at V and 4 bases at J, with 21 bases between the two ends. Using a J-beta primer mix together with a sample-barcoded 5' primer, a second PCR was run for roughly 6 to 11 cycles. Paired-end reads containing CDR3 totaled no fewer than 3 million for each sample. Via MiXCR, TCRdb re-called the 5' RACE reads, giving one row per CDR3 protein. The table has 1,300,000 or so distinct CDR3 sequences, around 59% seen once; the top ten hold 6.7%.

This TCR was sampled from a man between 18 and 29 years old in good health. The sample comprised blood. V gene TRBV27 combines with J gene TRBJ2-7; D possibly corresponds to TRBD2 (5 bases). The CDR3 loop reads CASSQLSGVMDYEQYF. DNA of the CDR3: TGTGCCAGCAGTCAACTAAGCGGAGTGATGGATTACGAGCAGTACTTC.